This TCR beta chain was obtained from a study of T cells after yellow fever vaccination. Broader study findings: Boosting was followed by the reappearance of most primary-vaccination clones (just under 97% CD4, around 91% CD8).

TCR cDNA, made by 5'RACE template switching, carried an added universal primer site and UMIs. TCRdb re-derived calls from the 5' RACE reads in MiXCR, one entry per CDR3 protein. The profile shows about 400,000 distinct CDR3 sequences, 6.2% of them singletons. In regard to this clonotype: What it recognizes is unknown.

This TCR was sampled from a man aged 30 to 39 who received the YFV17D yellow fever vaccine. Sequenced material: PBMCs, taken 5 days after the yellow fever booster vaccination.

As DNA, the CDR3 is TGCGCCAGCAGCTTGGGGACAGACGCCGAGCAGTACTTC. Protein sequence: CASSLGTDAEQYF. This rearrangement joins TRBV5-1 to TRBJ2-7, with D possibly matching TRBD1 (6 bases). In germline, CDR1 is SGHRS, CDR2 YFSETQ. V was pared by 0 bases and J by 6 bases, with 10 bases between. The CDR3 runs 13 residues.